The 17 T cell receptor beta chains below were found in one sample sequenced in a study of Ad26.COV2.S vaccination and SARS-CoV-2 variants. Treatment denoted: some 20 received Ad26.COV2.S at low or high dose, single or two shots; 5 received placebo; per-sample allocation not given. The study sampled participants on day 63 after the first vaccine or placebo injection. Sequenced by immunoSEQ multiplex PCR; TCRdb stores in-frame clones only, minus some. The repertoire includes approximately 350,000 clones, around four fifths of them detected once, and nearly 7.5% sits in the top ten. Here the sequenced sample was peripheral blood, taken in a trial of Ad26.COV2.S vaccine versus placebo. The receptors stem from a person aged 18-60 years who received the Ad26.COV2.S COVID-19 vaccine or a placebo.

J is TRBJ1-2 and V is TRBV19; D is undetermined. With 7 bases removed from V and 5 bases from J, the gap between germline ends came to 14 bases. This CDR3 is 13 amino acids long. The germline CDR1 and CDR2 sequences are LNHDA and SQIVND (reference sequence). The CDR3 DNA is TGTGCCAGTACGGCCTGGGGAGGGTATGGCTACACCTTC. This translates into CASTAWGGYGYTF.

The rearrangement uses TRBV2 and TRBJ1-2, with D hard to call. From germline, CDR1 is SNHLY and CDR2 FYNNEI. V was pared by 8 bases and J by 8 bases, with 21 bases between. This CDR3 comprises 14 residues. The CDR3 sequence: CASELRTVGGGYTF. As DNA, the CDR3 is TGTGCCAGCGAGTTGCGGACGGTCGGCGGGGGCTACACCTTC.

The chain recombines TRBV5-8 with TRBJ2-5, with D unclear. Germline CDR1 reads SGHTS; CDR2 reads YDEGEE. The ends were cut back, 4 bases at V and 3 bases at J, with 13 bases in the middle. This CDR3 has 14 residues. The CDR3 DNA is TGTGCCAGCAGCCAACAATGGGCAGAAGAGACCCAGTACTTC. Residues: CASSQQWAEETQYF. Based on the CDR3 plus reference TRBV5-8 and TRBJ2-5, the full variable domain is EAGVTQSPTHLIKTRGQQATLRCSPISGHTSVYWYQQALGLGLQFLLWYDEGEERNRGNFPPRFSGRQFPNYSSELNVNALELEDSALYLCASSQQWAEETQYFGPGTRLLVL.

This chain uses TRBV24-1 with TRBJ2-3; no clear D. Germline CDR1 KGHDR, CDR2 SFDVKD. Trimming shortened V by 1 base and J by 6 bases, and 13 bases separated the two germline ends. The CDR3 sequence is 15 residues long. CDR3 nucleotide sequence: TGTGCCACCAGTGATTTCGGCCGGCTGGGGGATACGCAGTATTTT. Amino acids: CATSDFGRLGDTQYF.

The J gene is TRBJ2-5, the V gene TRBV3-1 (or the pseudogene TRBV3-2), with D possibly matching TRBD1 (6 bases). CDR1 is LGHDT, CDR2 YNNKEL, per germline (reference sequence). The CDR3 length is 14 residues. With 0 bases removed from V and 5 bases from J, the gap between germline ends came to 10 bases. The CDR3 loop reads CASSQDQGRETQYF. The CDR3 DNA sequence: TGTGCCAGCAGCCAAGACCAGGGGCGGGAGACCCAGTACTTC.

J is TRBJ1-2 and V is TRBV5-1, with unresolved D. The CDR3 spans 13 residues. Trimming shortened V by 1 base and J by 8 bases, and 12 bases separated the two germline ends. Germline V gene sequence: CDR1 SGHRS, CDR2 YFSETQ. Written as DNA, the CDR3 is TGCGCCAGCAGCTTGAGCCCCGAGGAAGGCTACACCTTC. This codes for CASSLSPEEGYTF.

The chain combines TRBV10-1 with TRBJ2-2; D gene ambiguous. CDR1 and CDR2 (germline): WNHNN, SYGVQD (reference sequence). This CDR3 is 11 amino acids long. V lost 5 bases and J 7 bases, leaving 5 bases between the germline ends. This CDR3 reads CASSIGGELFF. The CDR3 DNA reads as TGCGCCAGCAGTATCGGCGGGGAGCTGTTTTTT.

The gene calls are TRBV5-5 and TRBJ1-1; maybe TRBD1 (6 bases). This CDR3 is built from 15 residues. The germline CDR1 and CDR2 sequences are SGHKS and YYEKEE (reference sequence). Trimming pared 2 bases from V and 4 bases from J, leaving 15 bases between. In DNA form, the CDR3 reads TGTGCCAGCAGCTTTCAGGGGTCACACGGCACTGAAGCTTTCTTT. As protein: CASSFQGSHGTEAFF.

This chain connects TRBV7-3 to TRBJ2-5; the D is unclear. Germline V gene sequence: CDR1 SGHTA, CDR2 FQGTGA. The CDR3 is made up of 13 amino acids. The germline V and J ends were trimmed by 2 bases and 1 base, with 5 bases remaining between them. CDR3 coding DNA: TGTGCCAGCAGCTTATTGGCCCAAGAGACCCAGTACTTC. This gives the protein CASSLLAQETQYF.

The chain recombines TRBV7-3 with TRBJ1-5; D might be TRBD1 (5 bases). The ends were cut back, 2 bases at V and 4 bases at J, with 12 bases in the middle. Germline-derived CDR1 and CDR2 are SGHTA and FQGTGA. CDR3 size: 15 residues. CDR3 amino acids: CASSLSGNGNQPQHF. In DNA, the CDR3 is TGTGCCAGCAGCTTATCAGGGAATGGTAATCAGCCCCAGCATTTT.

V is TRBV4-1 and J is TRBJ1-2; TRBD1 might be the D (5 bases). V was clipped by 2 bases and J by 2 bases, with 12 bases between them. CDR1 and CDR2 from the germline V gene are MGHRA and YSYEKL. CDR3 length: 15 residues. CDR3 region: CASSQIPRDNYGYTF. DNA of the CDR3: TGCGCCAGCAGCCAAATACCTCGGGACAACTATGGCTACACCTTC.

The chain carries TRBV3-1 (or the pseudogene TRBV3-2) and TRBJ2-7; D remains unclear. Germline CDR1 is LGHDT and CDR2 is YNNKEL (reference sequence). The V and J ends lost 0 bases and 2 bases respectively, with 5 bases between them. This CDR3 has 13 amino acids. The DNA of the CDR3 is TGTGCCAGCAGCCAAGATCCAACCTACGAGCAGTACTTC. This codes for CASSQDPTYEQYF.

The chain couples TRBV12-3 or TRBV12-4 to TRBJ2-1; TRBD2 aligns across 9 bases. This CDR3 comprises 12 residues. The trim removed 5 bases at V and 15 bases at J, leaving 8 bases unmatched. The CDR3 nucleotides read TGTGCCAGCAGTGGGGGACTAGCTCGGTGGTTCTTC. Translating gives CASSGGLARWFF.

The chain combines TRBV10-3 with TRBJ2-1; 7 nucleotides align to TRBD2. J was trimmed by 10 bases and V by 10 bases; bases with no gene match: 16. The germline CDR1 and CDR2 sequences are ENHRY and SYGVKD. The CDR3 is 14 amino acids. The CDR3 reads CASQLAGNKEEQFF. The DNA for the CDR3 is TGTGCCAGCCAATTAGCGGGCAACAAGGAGGAGCAGTTCTTC.

The chain couples TRBV6-5 to TRBJ2-7, with 9 bases fitting TRBD2. Germline V lookup: CDR1 MNHEY, CDR2 SVGAGI. V lost 8 bases to trimming and J lost 6 bases; unmatched junction nucleotides: 5. The CDR3 extends over 12 amino acids. CDR3 DNA: TGTGCCAGCGCGCGGGAGGGGCGCGAGCAGTACTTC. This codes for CASAREGREQYF.

The genes are TRBV7-9 and TRBJ2-6, with 10 bases identical to TRBD2. Germline V gives CDR1 SEHNR, CDR2 FQNEAQ (reference sequence). CDR3 length: 16 residues. Germline trimming cut 5 bases from V and 7 bases from J; bases unmatched to any gene: 8. This chain's CDR3 is CASSVSGGALANVLTF. The CDR3 nucleotides read TGTGCCAGCAGCGTAAGCGGGGGGGCGCTTGCCAACGTCCTGACTTTC.

This clone has just one count. The V call is TRBV3-1 (or the pseudogene TRBV3-2), the J call TRBJ2-7, with TRBD2 as a possible D gene (6 bases). Looked up from germline, CDR1 is LGHDT and CDR2 is YNNKEL (reference sequence). V was cut by 5 bases and J by 3 bases, with 11 bases left in between. There are 13 residues in the CDR3. CDR3 sequence (DNA): TGTGCCAGCAGCACTAGCAGCATCTACGAGCAGTACTTC. It yields the protein CASSTSSIYEQYF.